The clone carrying this TCR beta chain occurred a few times. Its specificity is not known. The data originate from a study of shared clonotypes between healthy human individuals. Notes on the study in general: The generation probabilities recorded for non-shared clonotypes fell below those of clonotypes shared by all four donors. Sequencing depth was expected to influence donor clonotype sharing. Sampling covered nothing but blood. Tissue TCR repertoires likely differ from those found in blood.

Generated by immunoSEQ multiplex PCR, the TCRdb table keeps only in-frame clones and is missing some. This sample yields millions of clones, of which approximately 95% are seen a single time; 0.39% belongs to the top ten. Material for sequencing was naive CD4+ T cells from PBMCs. Subset meaning: CD45RA+ positively selected. The source is a man between 18 and 35 years old in good health. Some clones in this sample may be carry-over from other donors' samples.

The CDR3 DNA follows: TGTGCCAGCAGCCTGCGACCGACGCGCGGAGGATCCCAAGAGACCCAGTACTTC. Protein product: CASSLRPTRGGSQETQYF. This chain connects TRBV11-2 to TRBJ2-5; D perhaps matches TRBD2 (5 bases). Trimming stripped 5 bases from V and 1 base from J, with 23 bases between. The length of the CDR3 is 18 residues. Per the germline V gene, CDR1 is SGHAT and CDR2 is FQNNGV.